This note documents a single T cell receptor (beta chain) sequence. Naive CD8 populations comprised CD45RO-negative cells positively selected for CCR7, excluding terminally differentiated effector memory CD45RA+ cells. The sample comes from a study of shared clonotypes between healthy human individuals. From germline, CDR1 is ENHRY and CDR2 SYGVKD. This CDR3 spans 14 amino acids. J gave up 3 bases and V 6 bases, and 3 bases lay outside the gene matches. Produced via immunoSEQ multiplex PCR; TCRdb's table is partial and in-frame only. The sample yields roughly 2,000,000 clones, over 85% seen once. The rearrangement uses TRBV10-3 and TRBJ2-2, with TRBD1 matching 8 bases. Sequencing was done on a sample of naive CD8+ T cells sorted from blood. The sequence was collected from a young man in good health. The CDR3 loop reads CAIRGQEYTGELFF. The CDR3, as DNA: TGTGCCATCAGGGGACAGGAGTACACCGGGGAGCTGTTTTTT.